This paragraph reports one TCR beta chain. Germline V gives CDR1 SGHTA, CDR2 FQGNSA. Trimming removed 1 base at V and 6 bases at J, with 13 bases between. This CDR3 is 15 amino acids long. Clones were read by immunoSEQ multiplex PCR, and TCRdb kept only the in-frame ones, dropping some. The sample includes around 61,000 clones, 80% to 90% of them seen just once. These data belong to a study of T cell changes during pregnancy in multiple sclerosis. The clonotype originates from a human donor whose cells served as feeder cells for cultures in a pregnancy study. V and J are TRBV7-2 and TRBJ2-1; D possibly corresponds to TRBD2 (6 bases). Sequenced sample: peripheral blood from another person, used as feeder cells. CDR3 nucleotides: TGTGCCAGCAGCTTAGAAAGCAGGCGGGGCAATGAGCAGTTCTTC. It is translated as CASSLESRRGNEQFF.